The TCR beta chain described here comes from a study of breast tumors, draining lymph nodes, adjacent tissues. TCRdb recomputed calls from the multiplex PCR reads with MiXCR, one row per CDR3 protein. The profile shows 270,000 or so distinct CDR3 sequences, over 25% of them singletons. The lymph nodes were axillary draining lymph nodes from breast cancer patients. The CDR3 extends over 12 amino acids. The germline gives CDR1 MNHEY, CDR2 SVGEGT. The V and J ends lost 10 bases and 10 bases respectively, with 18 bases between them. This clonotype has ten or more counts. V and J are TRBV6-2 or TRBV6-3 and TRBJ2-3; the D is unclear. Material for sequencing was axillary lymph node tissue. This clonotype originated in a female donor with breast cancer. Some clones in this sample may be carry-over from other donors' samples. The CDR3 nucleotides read TGTGCCACCAGACAAAGTAGTATGGCGCAGTATTTT. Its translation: CATRQSSMAQYF.